This is a list of T cell receptor beta chains from one sample in a study of OX40 agonist ivuxolimab in advanced cancers. The repertoire was sequenced with immunoSEQ multiplex PCR; TCRdb's copy has only in-frame clones and lacks some. The sample has approximately 50,000 clones, about 85% seen once; the top ten hold 0.76%. The sample consisted of CD4+ or CD8+ T cells sorted from blood, taken in a trial of the OX40 agonist ivuxolimab. These receptors were collected from an adult with an advanced solid tumor such as melanoma, head and neck, liver or kidney cancer. Each CDR3 is given with its conserved first and last residue. D genes are given only for firm matches.

j_gene: TRBJ2-2
v_gene: TRBV27
d_gene: -
CDR3aa: CASSYKALIPHTGELFF

j_gene: TRBJ2-2
v_gene: TRBV14
d_gene: TRBD2
CDR3aa: CASSQVLSGINTGELFF

j_gene: TRBJ1-3
v_gene: TRBV6-1
d_gene: TRBD1
CDR3aa: CASSPGTGRNTIYF

j_gene: TRBJ2-3
v_gene: TRBV7-2
d_gene: -
CDR3aa: CASSSGEGRADTQYF

j_gene: TRBJ2-7
v_gene: TRBV28
d_gene: -
CDR3aa: CASSLQPLNEQYF

j_gene: TRBJ2-5
v_gene: TRBV5-1
d_gene: TRBD1
CDR3aa: CASSSGQGGRETQYF

j_gene: TRBJ2-1
v_gene: TRBV19
d_gene: -
CDR3aa: CASSIANSGNNEQFF

j_gene: TRBJ2-1
v_gene: TRBV27
d_gene: TRBD1
CDR3aa: CASSRDRDSYNEQFF

j_gene: TRBJ2-1
v_gene: TRBV15
d_gene: TRBD2
CDR3aa: CATSRDQTGLAGNNEQFF

j_gene: TRBJ2-2
v_gene: TRBV19
d_gene: TRBD1
CDR3aa: CATPRGDRVTGELFF